One sample yielded the 19 T cell receptor beta chains listed below, sequenced in a study of blood T cell repertoires in COVID-19. Repertoires were generated with immunoSEQ multiplex PCR, while TCRdb's copy carries only in-frame clones and drops some. The data contain 390,000 or so clones, around 83% of them singletons. Source material: PBMCs or T cells enriched from blood (not recorded which). The source of these receptors is a woman aged 50 to 65 who had recovered from COVID-19.

This clone was observed once. V is TRBV10-3 and J is TRBJ1-1; D is perhaps TRBD1 (6 bases). CDR3 size: 17 residues. The V gene's germline CDR1 is ENHRY and CDR2 SYGVKD. Deletions cut 4 bases from V and 1 base from J, with 19 bases between. CDR3 amino acids: CAISVGRGGRRNTEAFF. The DNA of the CDR3 is TGTGCCATCAGTGTAGGGAGGGGGGGTAGACGGAACACTGAAGCTTTCTTT.

V and J are TRBV6-6 and TRBJ2-2; 9 positions match TRBD1. This CDR3 spans 14 amino acids. The ends lost 8 bases at V and 5 bases at J; junction bases unmatched: 6. CDR1 and CDR2 from the germline V gene are MNHNY and SVGAGI (reference sequence). CDR3 protein: CASHDRGWTGELFF. The CDR3 DNA follows: TGTGCCAGCCACGACAGGGGGTGGACCGGGGAGCTGTTTTTT.

V gene TRBV11-2 combines with J gene TRBJ2-1, with 9 bases lining up with TRBD1. V shed 7 bases and J 12 bases; nucleotides not matched to a gene: 13. Germline lookup yields CDR1 SGHAT and CDR2 FQNNGV. The CDR3 runs to 14 residues. DNA for the CDR3: TGTGCCAGCAATGCCTGGGACAGGGATTTTGGGCAGTTCTTC. This translates into CASNAWDRDFGQFF.

The genes are TRBV30 and TRBJ2-7; the match to TRBD1 covers 7 bases. CDR3 length equals 13 residues. The V and J ends lost 4 bases and 1 base, in that order; junction bases with no gene match: 4. CDR1 is GTSNPN, CDR2 SVGIG, per germline (reference sequence). The CDR3 bases are TGTGCCTGGAACTTGGGACAGTCCTACGAGCAGTACTTC. Translated, it gives CAWNLGQSYEQYF.

A note on this clone: Here the CDR3 omits its conserved ending phenylalanine or tryptophan, so a read error is the likely source. The DNA is left out, because the CDR3 cannot be placed on it with certainty; the CDR3 is given as TCRdb lists it. The chain couples TRBV3-1 (or the pseudogene TRBV3-2) to TRBJ1-2. Germline V CDR1 and CDR2: LGHDT, YNNKEL (reference sequence). The CDR3 numbers 11 amino acids, ends counted. This CDR3 reads CASSQGGTSVL.

The chain links TRBV20-1 to TRBJ2-7, with a tentative D call TRBD2 (5 bases). The germline CDR1 and CDR2 sequences are DFQATT and SNEGSKA (reference sequence). This CDR3 has 14 residues. V was clipped by 5 bases and J by 3 bases, with 17 bases between them. The CDR3 bases are TGCAGTGCTCGTGAGGGCAGTTTTGGCTACGAGCAGTACTTC. Residues: CSAREGSFGYEQYF.

The chain recombines TRBV2 with TRBJ1-1; no clear D gene. Germline V lookup: CDR1 SNHLY, CDR2 FYNNEI. The CDR3 spans 11 residues. V was shortened by 6 bases and J by 4 bases, with 6 bases between the two germline ends. The CDR3 region has the DNA TGTGCCAGCAGGGGAGTCACTGAAGCTTTCTTT. It specifies CASRGVTEAFF.

This chain connects TRBV19 to TRBJ1-5; 9 bases map to TRBD1. Germline V gene data show CDR1 as LNHDA and CDR2 as SQIVND (reference sequence). The CDR3 totals 16 residues. J gave up 6 bases and V 2 bases, and 8 bases lay outside the gene matches. Written as DNA, the CDR3 is TGTGCCAGTAGTATAACCGGGACAGGGAACGTTCAGCCCCAGCATTTT. Its translation is CASSITGTGNVQPQHF.

The gene calls are TRBV2 and TRBJ2-1; tentatively, D is TRBD1 (6 bases). The germline V gene encodes CDR1 SNHLY and CDR2 FYNNEI. The CDR3 contains 14 residues. V was pared by 8 bases and J by 0 bases, with 11 bases between. The CDR3 bases are TGTGCCAGCCACAGGGATTTCTCCTACAATGAGCAGTTCTTC. This translates into CASHRDFSYNEQFF.

J is TRBJ2-2 and V is TRBV7-2; 14 nucleotides agree with TRBD2. V lost 7 bases and J lost 3; bases outside the gene matches: 10. The V gene's germline CDR1 is SGHTA and CDR2 FQGNSA. This CDR3 is 18 amino acids long. In DNA, the CDR3 is TGTGCCAGCAACCTGCCGGGACTAGCGGGAGAGCACACCGGGGAGCTGTTTTTT. Translating it yields CASNLPGLAGEHTGELFF.

This clone showed up just once. The chain couples TRBV4-1 to TRBJ2-7; 7 nucleotides line up with TRBD1. Per the germline V gene, CDR1 is MGHRA and CDR2 is YSYEKL. This CDR3 comprises 15 residues. The V and J ends lost 5 bases and 3 bases, in that order; junction bases with no gene match: 10. The CDR3 reads CASSSTGTAYYEQYF. The CDR3 bases are TGCGCCAGCAGCTCAACCGGGACAGCCTACTACGAGCAGTACTTC.

With regard to this clone: At one boundary the junction diverges from the germline segment, which might be a read error. This chain links TRBV7-7 with TRBJ2-1, with unresolved D. The germline V gene has CDR1 SSHAT and CDR2 FNYEAQ (reference sequence). This CDR3 spans 15 amino acids. CDR3 protein: CASSFSISSYNEQFF. CDR3 DNA: TGTGCTAGCAGCTTCTCCATTAGCTCCTACAATGAGCAGTTCTTC.

The chain joins TRBV11-2 to TRBJ1-1; D is undetermined. V was shortened by 0 bases and J by 4 bases, with 12 bases between the two germline ends. CDR3 size: 15 residues. Germline CDR1 SGHAT, CDR2 FQNNGV. The CDR3 loop reads CASSLDLVASTEAFF. The CDR3 region has the DNA TGTGCCAGCAGCTTAGATCTGGTCGCTAGCACTGAAGCTTTCTTT.

The chain joins TRBV19 to TRBJ2-7; 7 bases are a match to TRBD1. The ends lost 6 bases at V and 4 bases at J; junction bases unmatched: 9. The CDR3 is made up of 14 amino acids. Germline CDR1 reads LNHDA; CDR2 reads SQIVND (reference sequence). As DNA, the CDR3 is TGTGCCAGTAGAAAAACAGGGGCCTCTTACGAGCAGTACTTC. It specifies CASRKTGASYEQYF.

The rearrangement joins TRBV19 to TRBJ2-2; maybe TRBD1 (6 bases). The CDR3 totals 17 residues. Trimming shortened V by 7 bases and J by 5 bases, and 23 bases separated the two germline ends. CDR1 and CDR2 (germline): LNHDA, SQIVND (reference sequence). The chain's CDR3 is CASTPPFSGVGTGELFF. CDR3 coding DNA: TGTGCCAGTACACCCCCCTTTTCAGGGGTGGGAACCGGGGAGCTGTTTTTT.

The chain joins TRBV18 to TRBJ1-1, with TRBD1 identical over 9 bases. Germline V gene lookup returns CDR1 KGHSH and CDR2 LQKENI. The V segment lost 3 bases and the J segment 1 base; nucleotides outside the gene matches: 6. CDR3 length equals 16 residues. CDR3 residues: CASSPMDRGQNTEAFF. CDR3 DNA: TGTGCCAGCTCACCTATGGACAGGGGCCAGAACACTGAAGCTTTCTTT.

The rearrangement links TRBV29-1 to TRBJ2-3, with unresolved D. CDR3 size: 11 residues. Germline CDR1 and CDR2: SQVTM and ANQGSEA. Trimming removed 8 bases from V and 3 bases from J, with 9 bases in between. In DNA form, the CDR3 reads TGCAGCTATAGACTTACAGATACGCAGTATTTT. This sequence encodes CSYRLTDTQYF.

This chain uses TRBV3-1 (or the pseudogene TRBV3-2) with TRBJ2-5, with D possibly TRBD1 on 5 matching bases. The CDR3 totals 15 residues. Germline assignment: CDR1 LGHDT and CDR2 YNNKEL (reference sequence). V lost 0 bases, J lost 5 bases, and 13 bases lay in between. As DNA, the CDR3 is TGTGCCAGCAGCCAAGAGGCAGGGCGCTGGGAGACCCAGTACTTC. Amino acid sequence: CASSQEAGRWETQYF.

The chain carries TRBV7-9 and TRBJ1-4, with a possible D match to TRBD1 (5 bases). The CDR3 has 17 residues. Per germline, CDR1 SEHNR and CDR2 FQNEAQ (reference sequence). The ends were cut back, 5 bases at V and 4 bases at J, with 20 bases in the middle. CDR3 DNA sequence: TGTGCCAGCAGCGCGGACAAGTGGGGTGTTAGTAATGAAAAACTGTTTTTT. Translating it yields CASSADKWGVSNEKLFF.